This T cell receptor beta chain was captured in a study of shared clonotypes between healthy human individuals. General observations from the study: Richness estimates generally favored naive over memory subsets.

Deep was the level used in running the assay. An even split of each subset's genomic DNA across several immunoSEQ plates was performed. Original methodology: Filtering differed since immunoSEQ provided only junctions, with no quality scores. The assay was immunoSEQ multiplex PCR, and TCRdb's table has in-frame clones only and misses some. The D gene and trimming were derived from the DNA, and the V and J assignments and clone size from that table. Here the sample spans about 1.4 million clones, roughly 97% being singletons. As to this clone: Its antigen is as yet unknown.

CDR1 MDHEN and CDR2 SYDVKM come from the germline V gene. V lost 3 bases and J 4 bases, leaving 18 bases between the germline ends. This CDR3 spans 16 amino acids. This TCR was sampled from a man younger than 45 in good health. The chain joins TRBV28 to TRBJ2-5, with D perhaps TRBD1 or TRBD2 (6 bases each). Source material: naive CD4+ T cells sorted from blood. Subset specified: CD45RA+ positively selected. CDR3 sequence (DNA): TGTGCCAGCAGTTTTACGAGGGGGGTAAAGAGAGAGACCCAGTACTTC. Protein product: CASSFTRGVKRETQYF.